The present entry profiles one T cell receptor beta chain with its context. This sample is part of a study of blood T cell repertoires in COVID-19. Across the whole study: The origin of the acute and convalescent COVID-19 samples was the United States, Italy and Spain. The cDNA or gDNA used as material had been derived from T cells, B-cell-depleted T cells, or PBMCs.

CDR3 length: 14 amino acids. Germline V gene sequence: CDR1 SGHAT, CDR2 FQDESV (reference sequence). After removal of 5 bases from V and 2 bases from J, the junction contained 6 bases not matched to a gene. Original analysis: Researchers report that nucleated cell counts were estimated from reference gene primer amplification. Profiled with immunoSEQ multiplex PCR; TCRdb holds only in-frame clones, not every one. V and J calls and clone size come straight from that table; D and trimming were deduced from the DNA. The data contain about 150,000 clones, around 89% of them seen just once; the ten biggest clones take up about 15%.

This clonotype was sampled from a woman in her forties with acute or convalescent COVID-19. The chain couples TRBV11-1 to TRBJ2-7; 7 bases align to TRBD1. The source material was peripheral blood. CDR3 protein: CASSPGTVAYEQYF. Written as DNA, the CDR3 is TGTGCCAGCAGCCCCGGGACAGTCGCCTACGAGCAGTACTTC.